Shown below are 5 T cell receptor beta chains from a single sample sequenced in a study of shared clonotypes between healthy human individuals. Libraries were prepared by immunoSEQ multiplex PCR; TCRdb keeps only in-frame clonotypes and omits some of them. The sample shows 110,000 or so clones, more than 65% of them seen only once. The source material was memory CD8+ T cells sorted from blood. The subset is: CD45RO+ cells pooled with CCR7-negative TemRA cells. The receptors stem from a woman in her 30s in good health.

This clone was seen once. The chain has TRBV7-9 and TRBJ1-6; possible D gene TRBD1, 5 bases. This CDR3 is built from 14 residues. Trimming removed 5 bases from V and 10 bases from J, with 15 bases in between. Germline CDR1 reads SEHNR; CDR2 reads FQNEAQ (reference sequence). In DNA, the CDR3 is TGTGCCAGCAGCCGCAGGGAAGGAATATCACCCCTCCACTTT. This sequence encodes CASSRREGISPLHF.

This rearrangement joins TRBV4-1 to TRBJ1-1; D gene ambiguous. CDR3 length equals 16 residues. Per germline, CDR1 MGHRA and CDR2 YSYEKL. V lost 3 bases and J 0 bases, leaving 14 bases between the germline ends. As DNA, the CDR3 is TGCGCCAGCAGCCACCAAAGCCGTACTTTGAACACTGAAGCTTTCTTT. Translating it yields CASSHQSRTLNTEAFF.

On this clone: The sample contains more than one DNA sequence encoding this CDR3. The V and J genes are TRBV9 and TRBJ2-5, with a possible D match to TRBD2 (5 bases). In germline, CDR1 is SGDLS, CDR2 YYNGEE. V was pared by 5 bases and J by 2 bases, with 13 bases between. This CDR3 is 14 amino acids long. As DNA, the CDR3 is TGTGCCAGCAGTCCGGGCGGGTCACAAGAGACCCAGTACTTC. Its translation: CASSPGGSQETQYF.

The V call is TRBV30, the J call TRBJ1-6; no definite D call. Deletions cut 3 bases from V and 10 bases from J, with 10 bases between. Germline CDR1 reads GTSNPN; CDR2 reads SVGIG (reference sequence). The CDR3 has 12 amino acids. The CDR3 reads CAWRRDGSPLHF. The CDR3, as DNA: TGTGCCTGGAGAAGAGATGGATCACCCCTCCACTTT.

This clone was seen ten or more times. The chain has TRBV25-1 and TRBJ2-3, with TRBD2 matching 15 bases. The germline V gene has CDR1 MGHDK and CDR2 SYGVNS. The CDR3 is made up of 16 amino acids. J lost 3 bases, V lost 3 bases, and 1 base had no gene match. CDR3 DNA sequence: TGTGCCAGCAGTGACGGACTAGCGGGAGGGACAGATACGCAGTATTTT. This translates into CASSDGLAGGTDTQYF.